The rows below give T cell receptor beta chains drawn from one sample of a study of T cell responses to AZD1222 COVID-19 vaccine. Sequencing was performed with immunoSEQ multiplex PCR; in TCRdb, only in-frame clones are kept and a portion is missing. The repertoire consists of fewer than 200,000 clones, with more than 90% occurring once and the leading ten covering approximately 4%. The source was peripheral blood, collected 28 days after the second dose of the MenACWY control vaccine. The source of these receptors is an adult who received the MenACWY meningococcal vaccine as a control. Both conserved end residues are part of each CDR3. A D gene is named only where the DNA matches it firmly. Clone size, where shown, is once, few, many, or a class for clones that have expanded.

d_call	v_call	j_call	clone_size	cdr3_aa	cdr3_nt
.	TRBV27	TRBJ1-2	.	CASSQTAVHNYGYTF	TGTGCCAGCAGTCAAACAGCGGTTCATAACTATGGCTACACCTTC
TRBD1	TRBV7-8	TRBJ1-3	.	CASSLPTGRDTIYF	TGTGCCAGCAGCTTACCGACAGGGAGAGACACCATATATTTT
TRBD2	TRBV9	TRBJ2-2	.	CASSVVAGDTGELFF	TGTGCCAGCAGCGTAGTCGCGGGAGACACCGGGGAGCTGTTTTTT
TRBD2	TRBV7-6	TRBJ2-1	.	CASSLGRRASGRANEQFF	TGTGCCAGCAGCTTAGGACGTAGGGCTAGCGGGAGGGCCAATGAGCAGTTCTTC
.	TRBV18	TRBJ2-5	.	CASSPPLTETQYF	TGTGCCAGCTCACCACCGTTGACCGAGACCCAGTACTTC
.	TRBV29-1	TRBJ1-2	once	CSVDREGGYTF	TGCAGCGTTGACAGGGAAGGTGGCTACACCTTC
TRBD1	TRBV28	TRBJ1-2	.	CASSRTGEDGYTF	TGTGCCAGCAGTCGGACAGGGGAGGATGGCTACACCTTC
TRBD2	TRBV29-1	TRBJ2-1	.	CSVRRLAGLNEQFF	TGCAGCGTCAGAAGACTAGCCGGCCTAAATGAGCAGTTCTTC
TRBD2	TRBV18	TRBJ2-3	.	CASPPGIQRELDTQYF	TGTGCCAGCCCACCCGGGATCCAGCGGGAGTTAGATACGCAGTATTTT
TRBD2	TRBV28	TRBJ2-1	.	CATKREVRWGEQFF	TGTGCCACCAAGCGGGAGGTGAGGTGGGGTGAGCAGTTCTTC
TRBD1	TRBV28	TRBJ1-2	.	CASSPGTGMHYGYTF	TGTGCCAGCAGTCCCGGGACAGGGATGCACTATGGCTACACCTTC
.	TRBV5-8	TRBJ1-1	.	CASSLIRTEAFF	TGTGCCAGCAGCTTGATCAGGACTGAAGCTTTCTTT
TRBD1	TRBV25-1	TRBJ2-1	.	CASSEWTGGWDEQFF	TGTGCCAGCAGTGAATGGACAGGGGGCTGGGATGAGCAGTTCTTC
.	TRBV28	TRBJ2-1	.	CASSLGVLGSYNEQFF	TGTGCCAGCAGTTTAGGGGTTCTAGGCTCCTACAATGAGCAGTTCTTC
.	TRBV9	TRBJ1-1	once	CASSGDSKGTEAFF	TGTGCCAGCAGTGGAGACAGTAAGGGGACTGAAGCTTTCTTT
TRBD2	TRBV29-1	TRBJ2-4	.	CSVEGHGGDIQYF	TGCAGCGTTGAAGGGCATGGGGGGGACATTCAGTACTTC
TRBD1	TRBV19	TRBJ2-1	.	CASSTPRDRTYNEQFF	TGTGCCAGTAGTACACCAAGGGACAGAACCTACAATGAGCAGTTCTTC
.	TRBV24-1	TRBJ1-1	.	CATSPKNTEAFF	TGTGCCACCAGTCCGAAGAACACTGAAGCTTTCTTT
.	TRBV7-9	TRBJ1-5	.	CASSFSLGSNQPQHF	TGTGCCAGCAGCTTCAGTTTAGGTAGCAATCAGCCCCAGCATTTT
TRBD2	TRBV15	TRBJ2-1	.	CATSSRPGGEQFF	TGTGCCACCAGCAGCCGCCCGGGAGGTGAGCAGTTCTTC
.	TRBV5-6	TRBJ1-6	.	CASSTGPGGISPLHF	TGTGCCAGCAGCACGGGGCCCGGGGGAATTTCACCCCTCCACTTT
.	TRBV2	TRBJ1-2	.	CASRAGRPYGYTF	TGTGCCAGCAGGGCGGGACGGCCCTATGGCTACACCTTC
.	TRBV27	TRBJ2-3	.	CASSFVGITDTQYF	TGTGCCAGCAGTTTTGTTGGTATCACAGATACGCAGTATTTT
.	TRBV28	TRBJ2-2	once	CASSLAWVGGTGELFF	TGTGCCAGCAGTTTAGCGTGGGTAGGAGGGACCGGGGAGCTGTTTTTT
.	TRBV6-6	TRBJ2-3	.	CASSPWQAPPTDTQYF	TGTGCCAGCAGTCCGTGGCAGGCGCCACCCACAGATACGCAGTATTTT
.	TRBV18	TRBJ1-5	.	CASSRGRDAEPQHF	TGTGCCAGCTCCCGGGGACGGGACGCCGAGCCCCAGCATTTT
.	TRBV3-1/TRBV3-2	TRBJ2-1	.	CASSQDLPSYNEQFF	TGTGCCAGCAGCCAAGACTTGCCCTCCTACAATGAGCAGTTCTTC
TRBD1	TRBV11-1	TRBJ1-1	.	CASSNTGGTEAFF	TGTGCCAGCAGCAACACAGGGGGCACTGAAGCTTTCTTT
TRBD2	TRBV2	TRBJ2-5	.	CASRGLAGGGIEETQYF	TGTGCCAGCAGGGGACTAGCGGGAGGTGGAATCGAAGAGACCCAGTACTTC
.	TRBV9	TRBJ2-2	.	CATRRSSNTGELFF	TGTGCCACAAGAAGGAGTTCGAACACCGGGGAGCTGTTTTTT
.	TRBV7-9	TRBJ1-6	.	CASRPPGFSPLHF	TGTGCCAGCAGGCCCCCAGGGTTTTCACCCCTCCACTTT
.	TRBV5-5	TRBJ2-1	.	CASSLSDDSSYNEQFF	TGTGCCAGCAGCTTGTCTGACGACAGCTCCTACAATGAGCAGTTCTTC
.	TRBV19	TRBJ1-1	.	CASSPSQVGTEAFF	TGTGCCAGTAGCCCTAGCCAGGTGGGCACTGAAGCTTTCTTT
.	TRBV27	TRBJ2-2	.	CASRRDRSPSTGELFF	TGTGCCAGCAGGAGAGACAGGTCACCATCCACCGGGGAGCTGTTTTTT
.	TRBV9	TRBJ1-4	.	CASSVKGGFNEKLFF	TGTGCCAGCAGCGTCAAAGGGGGGTTCAATGAAAAACTGTTTTTT
.	TRBV7-2	TRBJ1-3	.	CASSGRQESGNTIYF	TGTGCCAGCAGCGGACGACAGGAATCTGGAAACACCATATATTTT
.	TRBV25-1	TRBJ2-2	.	CASSESSGAAGELFF	TGTGCCAGCAGTGAGTCCTCAGGGGCCGCCGGGGAGCTGTTTTTT
.	TRBV7-9	TRBJ1-4	.	CASSLERGLEEKLFF	TGTGCCAGCAGCTTAGAAAGGGGTCTGGAGGAAAAACTGTTTTTT
.	TRBV10-1	TRBJ1-1	.	CASSPGSLTEAFF	TGCGCCAGCAGCCCAGGGTCACTCACTGAAGCTTTCTTT
.	TRBV2	TRBJ1-1	.	CASTLKGGATTEAFF	TGTGCCAGCACCCTAAAGGGGGGGGCGACCACTGAAGCTTTCTTT
.	TRBV12-3/TRBV12-4	TRBJ1-3	.	CASSLALGNTIYF	TGTGCCAGCAGTTTAGCCCTAGGAAACACCATATATTTT
TRBD1	TRBV30	TRBJ2-3	.	CAWGQGRDTQYF	TGTGCCTGGGGACAGGGGAGAGATACGCAGTATTTT